The clone carrying this TCR beta chain was recorded a few times. One entry per CDR3 protein, called by TCRdb with MiXCR from the reads. Of 250,000 to 300,000 distinct CDR3 sequences in the sample, roughly 25% were seen once. The data belong to a study of T cell repertoires in cytomegalovirus infection. Looking at the study overall: Matching HLA type and CMV infection were both indicated by public TCR beta signatures.

V was clipped by 5 bases and J by 1 base; unmatched bases: 5. The CDR3 runs 17 residues. The receptor was isolated from a human donor in good health (CMV status not recorded). Some clones in this sample may be carry-over from other donors' samples. Material: PBMCs. The V gene is TRBV12-3 or TRBV12-4, the J gene TRBJ2-6, with 10 bases matching TRBD1. The CDR3 reads CASSRGDRGSGANVLTF. DNA of the CDR3: TGTGCCAGCAGTAGAGGGGACAGGGGTTCTGGGGCCAACGTCCTGACTTTC.